A selection of T cell receptor beta chains follows, all from one sample in a study of T cells after yellow fever vaccination. TCRdb re-derived calls from the 5' RACE reads in MiXCR, one entry per CDR3 protein. Found here are just under 600,000 distinct CDR3 sequences, 13% of them singletons; the top ten hold around an eighth. Specimen: PBMCs, collected on the day of the yellow fever booster vaccination. These receptor sequences come from a man between 25 and 39 years old who received the YFV17D yellow fever vaccine. Both conserved end residues are trimmed from each CDR3. Fields, in order: clone size, V gene, D gene, CDR3 protein. A D gene is named only where the DNA matches it firmly. Size is omitted from some rows. Given values are once, few, many or a class for expanded clones.

size: few
V: TRBV7-6
D: NA
CDR3: ASSPLGTGGTQY

size: few
V: TRBV6-1
D: NA
CDR3: ASSPTGQIYEQY

size: few
V: TRBV29-1
D: NA
CDR3: SVEPGHNQGYGYT

size: NA
V: TRBV12-3/TRBV12-4
D: NA
CDR3: ASSLMGGVGYGYT

size: few
V: TRBV7-2
D: NA
CDR3: ASSLSTKGDTQY

size: few
V: TRBV18
D: NA
CDR3: ASSPEFGQETQY

size: NA
V: TRBV12-3/TRBV12-4
D: NA
CDR3: ASSFPGGHEKLF

size: NA
V: TRBV7-7
D: NA
CDR3: ASSLGFGTDTQY

size: NA
V: TRBV28
D: TRBD2
CDR3: ASSLLYAGGSYEQY

size: NA
V: TRBV20-1
D: NA
CDR3: SASGKHSYNEQF

size: few
V: TRBV5-1
D: NA
CDR3: ASMRRESSDTQY

size: NA
V: TRBV7-2
D: TRBD1
CDR3: ASSTPGTGDSYEQY

size: few
V: TRBV6-2/TRBV6-3
D: NA
CDR3: ASFPGAGELF

size: few
V: TRBV6-1
D: NA
CDR3: ASSGRQDNWDSPLH

size: few
V: TRBV7-9
D: NA
CDR3: ASTPWGGHEQY

size: few
V: TRBV10-1
D: NA
CDR3: ASSEGTAFEQY

size: many
V: TRBV12-3/TRBV12-4
D: NA
CDR3: ASSLAQGNNEQF